This TCR beta chain comes out of a study of shared clonotypes between healthy human individuals. The wider study: Per donor, CD8 memory used one plate, CD8 naive used two, CD4 memory used three and CD4 naive used three.

Turning to this clone: Other DNA sequences from this sample encode an identical CDR3 as well.

CDR1 and CDR2 from the germline V gene are SGHRS and YFSETQ. The CDR3 extends over 12 amino acids. The V end lost 2 bases, the J end lost 5 bases, and 7 bases lay between the germline ends. Into CD45RA+ naive and CD45RA-negative memory subsets, the CD4+ cells were split. Each subset's genomic DNA was split evenly across several immunoSEQ plates. The protocol was immunoSEQ multiplex PCR, while the TCRdb copy is restricted to in-frame clones and leaves out a portion. The sample has roughly 640,000 clones, over 65% seen once. The chain is built from TRBV5-1 and TRBJ2-5, with TRBD1 as a possible D gene (6 bases). The sequence derives from a woman in her 30s in good health. Material for sequencing was memory CD4+ T cells sorted from blood. Subset meaning: CD45RA-negative fraction. DNA for the CDR3: TGCGCCAGCAGCTTAAGGGGGGAGACCCAGTACTTC. Protein sequence: CASSLRGETQYF.